What follows are 9 T cell receptor beta chains derived from one specimen sequenced in a study of identical twins. TCRdb used MiXCR to reprocess the 5' RACE reads, holding one entry per CDR3 protein. The table records approximately 890,000 distinct CDR3 sequences, approximately 13% of them present only once. This same sample was also part of a study on yellow fever vaccine responses in identical twins.

The sample comprised PBMCs. The receptors shown here come from a young woman in good health.

This clonotype showed up just a few times. The chain recombines TRBV15 with TRBJ2-5, with D unresolved. V was clipped by 4 bases and J by 3 bases, with 6 bases between them. CDR1 and CDR2 (germline): LNHNV, YYDKDF (reference sequence). This CDR3 has 12 residues. The CDR3 nucleotides read TGTGCCACCAGCAAAAGAGAAGAGACCCAGTACTTC. It translates to CATSKREETQYF.

The chain recombines TRBV29-1 with TRBJ2-5, with D maybe TRBD2 (5 bases). This CDR3 has 14 residues. V was trimmed by 5 bases and J by 4 bases, leaving 17 bases between them. Germline CDR1 is SQVTM and CDR2 is ANQGSEA. The CDR3 DNA sequence: TGCAGCGTTATCTACACCGGGGTAGTAGAGACCCAGTACTTC. The encoded protein is CSVIYTGVVETQYF.

This clonotype has at least ten counts. This sequence joins TRBV24-1 and TRBJ2-2; D might be TRBD1 (6 bases). Germline V gives CDR1 KGHDR, CDR2 SFDVKD. The V end lost 3 bases, the J end lost 0 bases, and 10 bases lay between the germline ends. The CDR3 loop spans 16 amino acids. The CDR3 sequence is CATSDQGSSNTGELFF. CDR3 coding DNA: TGTGCCACCAGTGATCAGGGGAGTTCGAACACCGGGGAGCTGTTTTTT.

The chain links TRBV20-1 to TRBJ2-3; TRBD2 aligns across 12 bases. This CDR3 is built from 14 residues. The J segment lost 6 bases and the V segment lost 3 bases, leaving 4 bases of the junction unmatched. Germline V lookup: CDR1 DFQATT, CDR2 SNEGSKA (reference sequence). The CDR3 reads CSARTSGSFDTQYF. Here the CDR3 DNA reads TGCAGTGCTAGGACTAGCGGGAGTTTTGATACGCAGTATTTT.

This sequence joins TRBV12-3 or TRBV12-4 and TRBJ1-1; D unclear. Trimming took off 2 bases at V and 8 bases at J, with 9 bases between the two ends. The CDR3 contains 12 residues. CDR3 loop: CASSLWETEAFF. The DNA for the CDR3 is TGTGCCAGCAGTTTATGGGAGACCGAAGCTTTCTTT.

This clonotype was observed a handful of times. This sequence joins TRBV6-2 or TRBV6-3 and TRBJ2-7; 9 bases align to TRBD2. The CDR3 sequence is 15 residues long. V lost 10 bases to trimming and J lost 3 bases; unmatched junction nucleotides: 13. The germline CDR1 and CDR2 sequences are MNHEY and SVGEGT. The CDR3 DNA sequence: TGTGCCACCCGGAGGGTTAGCGGGGGTAACTACGAGCAGTACGTC. This gives the protein CATRRVSGGNYEQYV.

This clonotype was seen a few times. This rearrangement joins TRBV27 to TRBJ2-1; TRBD2 aligns across 11 bases. Germline assignment: CDR1 MNHEY and CDR2 SMNVEV (reference sequence). The J segment lost 4 bases and the V segment lost 4 bases, leaving 24 bases of the junction unmatched. This CDR3 spans 22 amino acids. CDR3 residues: CASSSLLRLAGSLRNPYNEQFF. CDR3 sequence (DNA): TGTGCCAGCAGTTCGTTACTCCGACTAGCGGGATCCCTCCGTAACCCGTACAATGAGCAGTTCTTC.

This clonotype has more than one count but fewer than ten. The V and J genes are TRBV2 and TRBJ2-1; D perhaps matches TRBD1 (5 bases). Trimming took 6 bases from V and 13 from J, leaving 16 bases between them. CDR1 and CDR2 from the germline V gene are SNHLY and FYNNEI. The CDR3 consists of 12 residues. This CDR3 reads CASRVQDPHQFF. DNA for the CDR3: TGTGCCAGCAGGGTACAGGACCCACATCAGTTCTTC.

The V call is TRBV12-3 or TRBV12-4, the J call TRBJ1-1; D is perhaps TRBD1 (5 bases). The CDR3 contains 14 residues. Trimming removed 8 bases from V and 0 bases from J, with 13 bases in between. CDR3 DNA: TGTGCCAGCGAAAGGGGCGGGTTGAACACTGAAGCTTTCTTT. Amino acids: CASERGGLNTEAFF.